This TCR beta chain emerged from a study of T cell responses to AZD1222 COVID-19 vaccine. The CDR3 has 13 amino acids. Germline V CDR1 and CDR2: LNHDA, SQIVND (reference sequence). V was trimmed by 3 bases and J by 6 bases, leaving 9 bases between them. The data were produced by immunoSEQ multiplex PCR, yet TCRdb's version contains in-frame clones alone and is incomplete. The sample shows 180,000 or so clones, about 95% of them seen only once. Sequenced here: peripheral blood, sampled on day 0 of AZD1222 vaccination. The rearrangement joins TRBV19 to TRBJ1-5; D uncertain. The sequence was collected from an adult in good health. The CDR3 DNA follows: TGTGCCAGTAGTATTATGGCGTTTCAGCCCCAGCATTTT. Translating gives CASSIMAFQPQHF.